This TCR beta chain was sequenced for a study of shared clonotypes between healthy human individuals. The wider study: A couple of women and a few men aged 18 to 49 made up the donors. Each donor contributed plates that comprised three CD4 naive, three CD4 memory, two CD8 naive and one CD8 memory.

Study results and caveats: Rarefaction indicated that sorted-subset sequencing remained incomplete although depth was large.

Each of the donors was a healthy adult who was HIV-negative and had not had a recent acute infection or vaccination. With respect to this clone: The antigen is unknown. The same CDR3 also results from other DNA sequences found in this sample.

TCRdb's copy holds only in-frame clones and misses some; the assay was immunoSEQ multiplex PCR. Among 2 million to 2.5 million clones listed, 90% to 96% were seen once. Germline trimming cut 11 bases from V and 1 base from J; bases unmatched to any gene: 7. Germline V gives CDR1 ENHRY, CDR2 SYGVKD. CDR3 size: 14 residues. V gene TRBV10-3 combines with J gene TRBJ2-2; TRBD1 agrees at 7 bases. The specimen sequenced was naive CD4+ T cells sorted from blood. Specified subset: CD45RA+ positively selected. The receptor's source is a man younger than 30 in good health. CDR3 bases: TGTGCCTCGCGACAGGGTGAGAACACCGGGGAGCTGTTTTTT. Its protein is CASRQGENTGELFF.